A selection of T cell receptor beta chains follows, all from one sample in a study of T cells after yellow fever vaccination. TCRdb called the 5' RACE reads again in MiXCR, with one record for every CDR3 protein. The sample holds 50,000 to 75,000 distinct CDR3 sequences, about 6.6% seen once. The sequenced sample was CD8+ T cells sorted from PBMCs, obtained on the day of the first yellow fever vaccination. These receptors all stem from a man between 18 and 29 years old who received the YFV17D yellow fever vaccine. Both conserved end residues are part of each CDR3. The D gene is left open where the match is weak. Some rows mark clone size as missing; the rest say once, few, many or name a class of expanded clone.

D gene	V gene	clone size	J gene	CDR3 DNA	CDR3 protein
TRBD1	TRBV4-2	many	TRBJ1-3	TGTGCCAGCAGCCTCGGACAGGGCATCCCGACTGGAAACACCATATATTTT	CASSLGQGIPTGNTIYF
NA	TRBV5-4	many	TRBJ2-1	TGTGCCACCCCAGGCGGGGCAGGGGAGGGTGAGCAGTTCTTC	CATPGGAGEGEQFF
NA	TRBV6-2/TRBV6-3	few	TRBJ1-2	TGTGCCAGCAGTTGGGGAAACTATGGCTACACCTTC	CASSWGNYGYTF
NA	TRBV5-1	many	TRBJ1-1	TGCGCCAGCAGCTTGGCCTTGGGAGGGATCACTGAAGCTTTCTTT	CASSLALGGITEAFF
TRBD1	TRBV29-1	NA	TRBJ2-7	TGCAGCGTGCGAAGAGGACAGGGCTACGAGCAGTACTTC	CSVRRGQGYEQYF
NA	TRBV30	few	TRBJ2-1	TGTGCCTGGAGTGGCCTCCCGGGGCCTTCCTACAATGAGCAGTTCTTC	CAWSGLPGPSYNEQFF
TRBD1	TRBV6-2/TRBV6-3	many	TRBJ2-1	TGTGCCAGCAGCCCCTTTATATATAGGATTTCGGGCAGGGGGTCTAATGAGCAGTTCTTC	CASSPFIYRISGRGSNEQFF
NA	TRBV7-6	many	TRBJ1-6	TGTGCCAGCGGGGGCGCGGATTCACCCCTCCACTTT	CASGGADSPLHF
TRBD2	TRBV20-1	few	TRBJ2-3	TGCAGTGCTAGAGGGGGCGGGGGGGCCGGAGATACGCAGTATTTT	CSARGGGGAGDTQYF
NA	TRBV13	few	TRBJ2-5	TGTGCCAGCAGCGGGGTGGGGGGGGCCTCTAAGGAGACCCAGTACTTC	CASSGVGGASKETQYF
TRBD1	TRBV12-3/TRBV12-4	many	TRBJ2-7	TGTGCCAGCCGATACGGGACAGGGGGCTACGAGCAGTACTTC	CASRYGTGGYEQYF
NA	TRBV4-3	NA	TRBJ2-5	TGCGCCAGCAGCCAAGATGGCAGGGGTCAAGAGACCCAGTACTTC	CASSQDGRGQETQYF
NA	TRBV6-1	few	TRBJ2-1	TGTGCCAGCAGCGCCGCGGGGCCAGGGGGTAATGAGCAGTTCTTC	CASSAAGPGGNEQFF
TRBD1	TRBV11-2	many	TRBJ2-3	TGTGCCAGCAGCATTCGGACAGGGACAGATACGCAGTATTTT	CASSIRTGTDTQYF
NA	TRBV2	few	TRBJ2-7	TGTGCCAGCAGTGATCGGGCAGGGGCCTTTGGCGAGCAGTACTTC	CASSDRAGAFGEQYF
TRBD1	TRBV29-1	NA	TRBJ2-5	TGCAGCGCACCGACAGGGCAATGGGAGACCCAGTACTTC	CSAPTGQWETQYF
NA	TRBV14	few	TRBJ1-2	TGTGCCAGCAGCAAGGTCTCAGCTTATGGCTACACCTTC	CASSKVSAYGYTF
NA	TRBV4-1	many	TRBJ2-3	TGCGCCAGCAGCCAACTCCCCTCGGGAGATACGCAGTATTTT	CASSQLPSGDTQYF
NA	TRBV5-1	NA	TRBJ2-7	TGCGCCAGCAGCTTGGAGTTGACCTACGAGCAGTACTTC	CASSLELTYEQYF
NA	TRBV12-3/TRBV12-4	few	TRBJ1-2	TGTGCCAGCAGTTTACAATCAATCGCACTGTCTGGCTACACCTTC	CASSLQSIALSGYTF
NA	TRBV12-3/TRBV12-4	many	TRBJ2-1	TGTGCCAGCAGAGACACCCTGAGCTCCTACAATGAGCAGTTCTTC	CASRDTLSSYNEQFF
NA	TRBV5-1	many	TRBJ2-3	TGCGCCAGCAGCTTGGAGGGGCAAAGCGCAGATACGCAGTATTTT	CASSLEGQSADTQYF
NA	TRBV6-4	NA	TRBJ2-7	TGTGCCTTCACCCTAACCGGGGGTTTCGACGAGCAGTACTTC	CAFTLTGGFDEQYF
NA	TRBV7-9	NA	TRBJ1-1	TGTGCCAGCAGTCCTTCGACAGGATTTACTTTCTTT	CASSPSTGFTFF
NA	TRBV7-2	NA	TRBJ1-2	TGTGCCAGCAGCTCTAGTTATGGCTACACCTTC	CASSSSYGYTF